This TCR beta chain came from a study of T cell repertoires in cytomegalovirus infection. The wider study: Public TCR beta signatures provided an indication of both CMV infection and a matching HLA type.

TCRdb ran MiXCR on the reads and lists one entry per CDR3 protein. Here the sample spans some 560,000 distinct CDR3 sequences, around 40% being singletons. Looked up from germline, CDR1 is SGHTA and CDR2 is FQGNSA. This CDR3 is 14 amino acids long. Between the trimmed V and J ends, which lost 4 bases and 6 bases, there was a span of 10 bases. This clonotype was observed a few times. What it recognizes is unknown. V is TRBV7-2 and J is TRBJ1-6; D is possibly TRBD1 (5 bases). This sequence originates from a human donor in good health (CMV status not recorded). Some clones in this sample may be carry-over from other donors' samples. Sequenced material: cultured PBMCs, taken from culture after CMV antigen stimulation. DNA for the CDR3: TGTGCCAGCAGCTCTTGGGACTCTAATTCACCCCTCCACTTT. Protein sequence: CASSSWDSNSPLHF.